The 20 T cell receptor beta chains below all came from one sample that was sequenced in a study of response to subunit inactivated influenza vaccine. TCRdb itself ran the RT-PCR reads through MiXCR, one entry per CDR3 protein. Of some 500,000 distinct CDR3 sequences listed, 16% are singletons. Source: CD4+ T cells sorted from PBMCs, taken less than 30 months after vaccination. Receptors were obtained from a man aged 50 to 69 who received an inactivated influenza vaccine.

This clonotype was seen more than once but under ten times. The chain has TRBV20-1 and TRBJ2-1, with TRBD2 matching over 9 bases. This CDR3 comprises 21 residues. Trimming removed 1 base from V and 0 bases from J; junction bases left unmatched: 19. Looked up from germline, CDR1 is DFQATT and CDR2 is SNEGSKA (reference sequence). CDR3 region: CSARVPGLSGRPRPSYNEQFF. In DNA form, the CDR3 reads TGCAGTGCTAGAGTACCGGGACTTAGCGGGAGACCCCGCCCCTCCTACAATGAGCAGTTCTTC.

V gene TRBV4-1 combines with J gene TRBJ1-1; TRBD1 matches at 8 bases. J was trimmed by 3 bases and V by 0 bases; bases with no gene match: 12. Germline V gene data show CDR1 as MGHRA and CDR2 as YSYEKL. The CDR3 has 18 amino acids. DNA for the CDR3: TGCGCCAGCAGCCAAGATCAAGGTCAAACAGGGGGGTACACTGAAGCTTTCTTT. This translates into CASSQDQGQTGGYTEAFF.

In this sample, this clonotype turned up many times. The chain joins TRBV12-3 or TRBV12-4 to TRBJ1-5; D not resolved. Trimming removed 6 bases at V and 1 base at J, with 7 bases between. The CDR3 spans 13 residues. The CDR3 loop is CASSGQSNQPQHF. The CDR3 DNA follows: TGTGCCAGCAGCGGGCAGAGCAATCAGCCCCAGCATTTT.

This rearrangement joins TRBV5-1 to TRBJ2-1; TRBD2 might be the D (5 bases). Germline V lookup: CDR1 SGHRS, CDR2 YFSETQ. CDR3 length equals 13 residues. Deletions cut 7 bases from V and 5 bases from J, with 13 bases between. The CDR3 coding sequence is TGCGCCAGCGGAGGTCGGTATGACAATGAGCAGTTCTTC. Amino acid sequence: CASGGRYDNEQFF. Full variable domain (rest looked up from reference TRBV5-1 and TRBJ2-1): KAGVTQTPRYLIKTRGQQVTLSCSPISGHRSVSWYQQTPGQGLQFLFEYFSETQRNKGNFPGRFSGRQFSNSRSEMNVSTLELGDSALYLCASGGRYDNEQFFGPGTRLTVL.

This clonotype turned up a few times. The gene calls are TRBV30 and TRBJ2-1; weak D call: TRBD2 (6 bases). Germline V CDR1 and CDR2: GTSNPN, SVGIG (reference sequence). The CDR3 consists of 14 residues. V gave up 4 bases and J gave up 2 bases, with 12 bases separating them. The CDR3 nucleotides read TGTGCCTGGAATCAGGGCGGGGCCTACAATGAGCAGTTCTTC. This translates into CAWNQGGAYNEQFF.

This clonotype turned up a few times. The J gene is TRBJ2-7, the V gene TRBV20-1; the D gene is possibly TRBD1 (5 bases). CDR1 and CDR2 from the germline V gene are DFQATT and SNEGSKA (reference sequence). The CDR3 extends over 13 amino acids. Trimming left V 3 bases short and J 5 bases short, with 14 bases between. CDR3 residues: CSARTDSSHEQYF. CDR3 coding DNA: TGCAGTGCTAGGACAGACAGCAGCCACGAGCAGTACTTC.

V gene TRBV30 combines with J gene TRBJ2-7, with a possible D match to TRBD1 (6 bases). CDR1 GTSNPN and CDR2 SVGIG come from the germline V gene (reference sequence). V was clipped by 5 bases and J by 1 base, with 18 bases between them. The CDR3 consists of 15 residues. The chain's CDR3 is CAWGRGGVRSYEQYF. Here the CDR3 DNA reads TGTGCCTGGGGACGAGGGGGTGTTAGGTCCTACGAGCAGTACTTC.

The V call is TRBV4-3, the J call TRBJ2-1; possible D gene TRBD2, 6 bases. The CDR3 is 17 amino acids. The V and J ends lost 3 bases and 2 bases respectively, with 17 bases between them. Germline CDR1 is LGHNA and CDR2 is YSLEER. The CDR3 loop is CASSHAPGERTYNEQFF. The CDR3 DNA reads as TGCGCCAGCAGCCACGCTCCGGGGGAGAGGACCTACAATGAGCAGTTCTTC.

This clonotype showed up just a few times. The rearrangement links TRBV6-2 or TRBV6-3 to TRBJ2-1; 7 nucleotides align to TRBD1. The J segment lost 5 bases and the V segment lost 3 bases, leaving 7 bases of the junction unmatched. From germline, CDR1 is MNHEY and CDR2 SVGEGT. The CDR3 runs to 15 residues. Here the CDR3 DNA reads TGTGCCAGCAGTTATTGGTGGGACAGAAACAATGAGCAGTTCTTC. Its translation is CASSYWWDRNNEQFF.

The rearrangement uses TRBV3-1 and TRBJ2-1, with D possibly matching TRBD2 (6 bases). The CDR3 consists of 14 residues. Looked up from germline, CDR1 is LGHDT and CDR2 is YNNKEL (reference sequence). V lost 2 bases and J lost 4, with 9 bases in between. The CDR3 region has the DNA TGTGCCAGCAGCCAACCCGGGAGATACAATGAGCAGTTCTTC. Encoded protein: CASSQPGRYNEQFF.

V usage is TRBV2 and J usage is TRBJ1-4, with D perhaps matching TRBD1 (5 bases). V lost 7 bases and J 3 bases, leaving 12 bases between the germline ends. CDR1 and CDR2 from the germline V gene are SNHLY and FYNNEI. The CDR3 is 14 amino acids. CDR3 protein: CASKVGPANEKLFF. The CDR3 DNA follows: TGTGCCAGCAAAGTGGGGCCAGCTAATGAAAAACTGTTTTTT.

This clonotype has ten or more counts. V and J are TRBV10-1 and TRBJ2-5; no clear D gene. The CDR3 length is 14 residues. Trimming cost V 0 bases and J 1 base, with 6 bases left between them. Germline CDR1 and CDR2: WNHNN and SYGVQD (reference sequence). Here the CDR3 reads CASSESSAQETQYF. The CDR3, as DNA: TGCGCCAGCAGTGAGTCGTCCGCCCAAGAGACCCAGTACTTC.

The chain employs TRBV27 and TRBJ2-3, with TRBD1 identical over 7 bases. V lost 1 base and J lost 6; bases outside the gene matches: 4. Germline lookup yields CDR1 MNHEY and CDR2 SMNVEV (reference sequence). CDR3 length equals 14 residues. The DNA of the CDR3 is TGTGCCAGCAGTTTATACGGACAGGCGGATACGCAGTATTTT. It codes for CASSLYGQADTQYF.

The table lists this clonotype with a few counts. The rearrangement uses TRBV5-1 and TRBJ2-3; D is ambiguous. The CDR3 has 15 amino acids. Trimming removed 4 bases from V and 2 bases from J, with 14 bases in between. From germline, CDR1 is SGHRS and CDR2 YFSETQ. The CDR3 sequence: CASSLSGYLTDTQYF. CDR3 coding DNA: TGCGCCAGCAGCCTCTCCGGATATCTCACAGATACGCAGTATTTT. Based on the CDR3 plus reference TRBV5-1 and TRBJ2-3, the full variable domain is KAGVTQTPRYLIKTRGQQVTLSCSPISGHRSVSWYQQTPGQGLQFLFEYFSETQRNKGNFPGRFSGRQFSNSRSEMNVSTLELGDSALYLCASSLSGYLTDTQYFGPGTRLTVL.

This chain uses TRBV5-6 with TRBJ2-1; 9 bases map to TRBD2. J was trimmed by 7 bases and V by 0 bases; bases with no gene match: 11. Germline V gene lookup returns CDR1 SGHDT and CDR2 YYEEEE. This CDR3 spans 17 amino acids. The CDR3 here is CASSLARSRTSDNEQFF. The CDR3 DNA reads TGTGCCAGCAGCTTGGCCCGCTCGAGGACTAGCGATAATGAGCAGTTCTTC.

V is TRBV29-1 and J is TRBJ2-5, with D possibly TRBD1 on 7 matching bases. In germline, CDR1 is SQVTM, CDR2 ANQGSEA. There are 13 residues in the CDR3. The ends were cut back, 5 bases at V and 5 bases at J, with 15 bases in the middle. This chain's CDR3 is CSVWQGGFETQYF. Written as DNA, the CDR3 is TGCAGCGTTTGGCAGGGGGGCTTTGAGACCCAGTACTTC. The variable domain in full, with the rest retrieved from reference TRBV29-1 and TRBJ2-5, is SAVISQKPSRDICQRGTSLTIQCQVDSQVTMMFWYRQQPGQSLTLIATANQGSEATYESGFVIDKFPISRPNLTFSTLTVSNMSPEDSSIYLCSVWQGGFETQYFGPGTRLLVL.

Only a few counts were recorded for this clonotype. CDR3 protein: CASSGNEGRNTEAFF. The CDR3 DNA reads as TGCGCCAGCAGCGGAAACGAGGGGAGGAACACTGAAGCTTTCTTT. This chain connects TRBV5-1 to TRBJ1-1; the D gene is possibly TRBD1 (5 bases). The ends were cut back, 4 bases at V and 1 base at J, with 14 bases in the middle. Germline CDR1 is SGHRS and CDR2 is YFSETQ. The CDR3 is 15 residues long. The full variable domain, with the rest looked up from reference TRBV5-1 and TRBJ1-1, is KAGVTQTPRYLIKTRGQQVTLSCSPISGHRSVSWYQQTPGQGLQFLFEYFSETQRNKGNFPGRFSGRQFSNSRSEMNVSTLELGDSALYLCASSGNEGRNTEAFFGQGTRLTVV.

This clonotype was counted many times. V and J are TRBV5-1 and TRBJ2-3; D not certain. Trimming removed 0 bases from V and 4 bases from J, with 6 bases in between. The length of the CDR3 is 13 residues. Germline CDR1 is SGHRS and CDR2 is YFSETQ. This chain's CDR3 is CASSLAVADTQYF. CDR3 nucleotide sequence: TGCGCCAGCAGCTTGGCCGTGGCAGATACGCAGTATTTT.

The chain has TRBV5-1 and TRBJ2-1, with D maybe TRBD1 (6 bases). The CDR3 has 14 residues. The germline V and J ends were trimmed by 0 bases and 10 bases, with 14 bases remaining between them. Germline values: CDR1 SGHRS, CDR2 YFSETQ. The CDR3 spells CASSLASGTNEQFF. DNA of the CDR3: TGCGCCAGCAGCTTGGCTTCCGGGACAAACGAGCAGTTCTTC. Full variable domain (rest looked up from reference TRBV5-1 and TRBJ2-1): KAGVTQTPRYLIKTRGQQVTLSCSPISGHRSVSWYQQTPGQGLQFLFEYFSETQRNKGNFPGRFSGRQFSNSRSEMNVSTLELGDSALYLCASSLASGTNEQFFGPGTRLTVL.

This clonotype was seen only a few times. The genes are TRBV20-1 and TRBJ1-4; D gene uncertain. This CDR3 is built from 15 residues. Per germline, CDR1 DFQATT and CDR2 SNEGSKA (reference sequence). V lost 1 base, J lost 3 bases, and 12 bases lay in between. In DNA form, the CDR3 reads TGCAGTGCTAGAGGAGGCGGAGGGTCTAATGAAAAACTGTTTTTT. Translation gives CSARGGGGSNEKLFF.